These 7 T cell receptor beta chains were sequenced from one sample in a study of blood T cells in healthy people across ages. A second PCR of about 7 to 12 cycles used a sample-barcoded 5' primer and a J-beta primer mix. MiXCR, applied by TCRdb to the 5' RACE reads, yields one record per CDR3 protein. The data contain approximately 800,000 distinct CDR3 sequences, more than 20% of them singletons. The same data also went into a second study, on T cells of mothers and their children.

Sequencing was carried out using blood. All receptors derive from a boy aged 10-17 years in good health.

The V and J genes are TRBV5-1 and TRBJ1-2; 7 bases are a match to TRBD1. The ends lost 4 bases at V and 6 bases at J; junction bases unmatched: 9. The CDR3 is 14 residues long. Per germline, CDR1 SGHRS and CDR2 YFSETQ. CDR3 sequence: CASSRDRDSDGYTF. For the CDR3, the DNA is TGCGCCAGCAGCAGAGACCGGGACAGTGATGGCTACACCTTC.

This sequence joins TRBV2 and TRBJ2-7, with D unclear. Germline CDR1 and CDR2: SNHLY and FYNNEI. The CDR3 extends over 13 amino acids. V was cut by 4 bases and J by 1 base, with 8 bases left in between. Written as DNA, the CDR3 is TGTGCCAGCAGTGTTGGTAGATCCTACGAGCAGTACTTC. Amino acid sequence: CASSVGRSYEQYF.

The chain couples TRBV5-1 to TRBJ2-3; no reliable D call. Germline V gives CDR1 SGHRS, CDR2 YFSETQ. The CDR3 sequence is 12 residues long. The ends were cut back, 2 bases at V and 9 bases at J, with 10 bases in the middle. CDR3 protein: CASSFVAKTQYF. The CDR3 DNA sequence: TGCGCCAGCAGCTTCGTAGCTAAAACGCAGTATTTT.

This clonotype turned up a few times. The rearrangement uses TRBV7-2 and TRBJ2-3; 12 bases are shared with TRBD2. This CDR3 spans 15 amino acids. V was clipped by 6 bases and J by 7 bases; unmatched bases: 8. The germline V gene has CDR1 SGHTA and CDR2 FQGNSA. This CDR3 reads CASRAGGTSGYTQYF. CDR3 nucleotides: TGTGCCAGCAGGGCCGGCGGGACTAGCGGGTATACGCAGTATTTT.

The CDR3 loop reads CASSLVWLRGDTQYF. As DNA, the CDR3 is TGTGCCAGCAGCTTAGTATGGCTTAGGGGGGATACGCAGTATTTT. This chain connects TRBV7-2 to TRBJ2-3; TRBD1 might be the D (6 bases). Between the trimmed V and J ends, which lost 1 base and 6 bases, there was a span of 14 bases. Germline V CDR1 and CDR2: SGHTA, FQGNSA. The CDR3 contains 15 residues.

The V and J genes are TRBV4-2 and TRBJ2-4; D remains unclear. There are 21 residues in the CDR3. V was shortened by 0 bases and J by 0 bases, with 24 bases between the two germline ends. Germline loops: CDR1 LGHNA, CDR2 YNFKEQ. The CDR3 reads CASSQDLWTTFDKLAKNIQYF. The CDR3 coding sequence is TGTGCCAGCAGCCAAGATCTGTGGACCACCTTCGACAAACTAGCCAAAAACATTCAGTACTTC.

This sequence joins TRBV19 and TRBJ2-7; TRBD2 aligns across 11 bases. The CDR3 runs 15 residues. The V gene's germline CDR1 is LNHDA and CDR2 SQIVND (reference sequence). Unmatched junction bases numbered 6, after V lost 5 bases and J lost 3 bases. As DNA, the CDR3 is TGTGCCAGTAGTTCCGGGACTAGCGGCTACTACGAGCAGTACTTC. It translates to CASSSGTSGYYEQYF.